This T cell receptor (beta chain) was documented in a study of cytomegalovirus exposure and HLA in healthy donors. Across the study: HLA-typed donors contributed 65 million to 85 million unique TCRs, which were held in an early data release. Study outcomes and limitations: In the analysis, some V segments, TRBV6-2 and TRBV6-3 included, were excluded as indistinguishable.

As concerns this clone: The antigen remains undetermined.

PCR involved 60 Vbeta and 13 Jbeta primers. Under the authors' procedure: A follow-up analysis tallied about 88 million unique TCR beta chains, about 10 million shared. Here immunoSEQ multiplex PCR was the method, and the copy in TCRdb shows in-frame clones only, minus some. The V and J calls and clone size come from that table; D and trimming were worked out from the DNA. The data contain roughly 92,000 clones, about four fifths of them singletons. J gave up 4 bases and V 4 bases, and 3 bases lay outside the gene matches. The germline V gene encodes CDR1 SGHVS and CDR2 FNYEAQ. The CDR3 is made up of 15 amino acids.

This receptor was obtained from a woman between 70 and 85 years old in good health and CMV-seropositive. The genes are TRBV7-6 and TRBJ2-3, with 12 bases that match TRBD2. Sequences were obtained from PBMCs. The CDR3 nucleotides are TGTGCCAGCAGCTCGACTAGCGGGAGTTCAGATACGCAGTATTTT. Protein: CASSSTSGSSDTQYF.